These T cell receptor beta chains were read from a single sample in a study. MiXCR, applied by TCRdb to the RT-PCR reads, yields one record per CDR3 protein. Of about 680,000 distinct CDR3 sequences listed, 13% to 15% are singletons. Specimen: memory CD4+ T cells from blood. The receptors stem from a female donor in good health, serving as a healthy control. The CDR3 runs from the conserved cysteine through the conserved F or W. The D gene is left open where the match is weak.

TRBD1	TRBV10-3	CAIKGSTGGDTEAFF
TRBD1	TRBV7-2	CASRDRGGTDTQYF
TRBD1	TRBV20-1	CSARQTRTGGVGFQPQHF
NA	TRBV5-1	CASNPAGLNTGELFF
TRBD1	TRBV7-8	CASSLETGDGYTF
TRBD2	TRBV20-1	CSALSGSGVDEQFF
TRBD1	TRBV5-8	CASSWGQVSYNEQFF
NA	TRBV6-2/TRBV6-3	CASSPSYYNEQFF
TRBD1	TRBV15	CATSVDRSSGANVLTF
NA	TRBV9	CASSADHNEQFF
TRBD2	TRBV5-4	CASSSTGTSGIEQYF
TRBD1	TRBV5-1	CASSLGGQVDTQYF
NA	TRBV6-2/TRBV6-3	CASATRNTEAFF
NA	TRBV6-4	CASSDKGLGDTQYF
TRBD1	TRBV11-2	CASRALRGRTEAFF
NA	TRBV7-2	CASSRQQGLSYNEQFF
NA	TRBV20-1	CSAREGGFGGYTF
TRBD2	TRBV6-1	CASSLSGGADEQFF
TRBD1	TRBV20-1	CSVGHRDRDLNYGYTF
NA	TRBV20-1	CSARMVRGGRNEQFF
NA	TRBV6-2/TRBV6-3	CASSGSPAGVNQPQHF
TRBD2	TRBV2	CASSRWEGEQFF
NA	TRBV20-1	CSARDRGRGEQYF
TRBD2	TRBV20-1	CSARPRVSGLAGRTDTQYF
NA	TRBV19	CASRQKNYNEQFF
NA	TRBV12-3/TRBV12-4	CASSPTRKGEQFF
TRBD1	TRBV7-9	CASSRDRGSEKLFF